These 5 T cell receptor beta chains were sequenced from one sample in a study of shared T cell receptors in the human thymus. TCRdb keeps only in-frame clones here, not all; method: immunoSEQ multiplex PCR. The sample carries about 660,000 clones, more than 75% recorded once. This sample was also put to use in a study of human thymus T cells.

Sequencing was done on a sample of thymocytes. These receptors were obtained from a boy younger than two with a congenital heart defect.

This clone has only a few counts. This chain links TRBV28 with TRBJ2-1; D is possibly TRBD1 (5 bases). The CDR3 has 15 amino acids. Germline CDR1 reads MDHEN; CDR2 reads SYDVKM. V was pared by 2 bases and J by 12 bases, with 20 bases between. The CDR3: CASSLPPVRGRRQFF. CDR3 bases: TGTGCCAGCAGTTTACCCCCCGTAAGGGGCAGGCGGCAGTTCTTC.

This clone was observed a single time. The gene calls are TRBV5-1 and TRBJ2-3; 9 bases agree with TRBD1. CDR3 size: 16 residues. Germline CDR1 is SGHRS and CDR2 is YFSETQ. Trimming removed 0 bases from V and 2 bases from J; junction bases left unmatched: 4. CDR3 sequence (DNA): TGCGCCAGCAGCTTGGCGCGGGACAGGGACACAGATACGCAGTATTTT. Amino acid sequence: CASSLARDRDTDTQYF. Full variable domain (missing parts from reference TRBV5-1 and TRBJ2-3): KAGVTQTPRYLIKTRGQQVTLSCSPISGHRSVSWYQQTPGQGLQFLFEYFSETQRNKGNFPGRFSGRQFSNSRSEMNVSTLELGDSALYLCASSLARDRDTDTQYFGPGTRLTVL.

The chain uses TRBV7-9 and TRBJ1-1; tentatively, D is TRBD1 (6 bases). V gave up 4 bases and J gave up 3 bases, with 15 bases separating them. The length of the CDR3 is 15 residues. Germline assignment: CDR1 SEHNR and CDR2 FQNEAQ (reference sequence). The DNA of the CDR3 is TGTGCCAGCAGCTCCTCCCAGGGGAAGGACACTGAAGCTTTCTTT. It is translated as CASSSSQGKDTEAFF.

The rearrangement joins TRBV29-1 to TRBJ2-3, with 10 bases matching TRBD2. CDR1 and CDR2 from the germline V gene are SQVTM and ANQGSEA. Trimming removed 4 bases from V and 6 bases from J; junction bases left unmatched: 1. CDR3 length: 12 residues. The CDR3 coding sequence is TGCAGCGTTGCTAGCGGGGGCGATACGCAGTATTTT. Protein: CSVASGGDTQYF.

The chain couples TRBV30 to TRBJ2-6, with 9 bases aligning to TRBD1. In germline, CDR1 is GTSNPN, CDR2 SVGIG (reference sequence). This CDR3 contains 19 residues. J was trimmed by 2 bases and V by 1 base; bases with no gene match: 12. The CDR3 region is CAWSDLLTGGLAGANVLTF. In nucleotides, the CDR3 is TGTGCCTGGAGTGACCTCCTGACAGGGGGGCTGGCTGGGGCCAACGTCCTGACTTTC.